The 30 T cell receptor beta chains below all came from one sample that was sequenced in a study of T cell clones after liver transplantation. TCRdb's copy holds only in-frame clones and misses some; the assay was immunoSEQ multiplex PCR. This sample yields 45,000 to 60,000 clones, of which approximately 84% are seen a single time; around 8.7% belongs to the top ten. The sequenced sample was CD4+ T cells from blood, obtained before liver transplant. The receptors were sampled from a human donor who received a liver transplant.

V and J are TRBV5-1 and TRBJ2-1; 10 bases align to TRBD2. Trimming removed 1 base from V and 2 bases from J; junction bases left unmatched: 15. Germline V gives CDR1 SGHRS, CDR2 YFSETQ. This CDR3 region has 20 residues. The CDR3 DNA follows: TGCGCCAGCAGCTTGCCCTCCCAGCGGGAGGGCCCCAGGACCTACAATGAGCAGTTCTTC. As protein: CASSLPSQREGPRTYNEQFF.

This clone was recorded a few times. The chain recombines TRBV10-2 with TRBJ1-6; tentatively, D is TRBD1 (5 bases). Deletions cut 8 bases from V and 10 bases from J, with 18 bases between. CDR3 length: 14 amino acids. The germline V gene has CDR1 WSHSY and CDR2 SAAADI. The DNA for the CDR3 is TGCGCCAGCTCTGGGGCCTCATCGGACTCACCCCTCCACTTT. Translated: CASSGASSDSPLHF.

CDR3: CASSIRPGLQETQYF. The CDR3 coding sequence is TGTGCCAGTAGTATAAGGCCCGGACTCCAAGAGACCCAGTACTTC. J is TRBJ2-5 and V is TRBV19, with a weak D call TRBD2 (5 bases). V was cut by 2 bases and J by 1 base, with 11 bases left in between. This CDR3 contains 15 residues. The V gene's germline CDR1 is LNHDA and CDR2 SQIVND (reference sequence).

The chain links TRBV7-2 to TRBJ1-3; D is uncertain. The CDR3 runs 14 residues. CDR1 is SGHTA and CDR2 is FQGNSA in the germline V gene. Trimming pared 3 bases from V and 0 bases from J, leaving 6 bases between. The CDR3 region has the DNA TGTGCCAGCAGCTTCGAGAGCTCTGGAAACACCATATATTTT. Translating it yields CASSFESSGNTIYF.

The chain links TRBV10-3 to TRBJ1-1, with D tentatively TRBD1 (6 bases). This CDR3 spans 14 amino acids. Trimming removed 6 bases at V and 1 base at J, with 12 bases between. Germline V gene sequence: CDR1 ENHRY, CDR2 SYGVKD. CDR3 DNA sequence: TGTGCCATCAGGGGGGACACTGAGAACACTGAAGCTTTCTTT. It yields the protein CAIRGDTENTEAFF.

The rearrangement joins TRBV4-2 to TRBJ1-4; 7 bases align to TRBD1. This CDR3 comprises 18 residues. Germline lookup yields CDR1 LGHNA and CDR2 YNFKEQ. The ends lost 0 bases at V and 6 bases at J; junction bases unmatched: 13. CDR3 amino acids: CASSQELRGPVSYEKLFF. CDR3 sequence (DNA): TGTGCCAGCAGCCAAGAATTAAGGGGGCCAGTCTCCTATGAAAAACTGTTTTTT.

This clone was detected only a few times. The chain is built from TRBV29-1 and TRBJ2-1, with D possibly TRBD2 on 5 matching bases. From germline, CDR1 is SQVTM and CDR2 ANQGSEA. The V end lost 5 bases, the J end lost 4 bases, and 15 bases lay between the germline ends. The length of the CDR3 is 14 residues. The CDR3, as DNA: TGCAGCGTTCAAATGGGAGTGATGTACAATGAGCAGTTCTTC. Protein: CSVQMGVMYNEQFF.

The rearrangement links TRBV9 to TRBJ2-4; D gene unclear. This CDR3 contains 14 residues. Per the germline V gene, CDR1 is SGDLS and CDR2 is YYNGEE. Trimming took 0 bases from V and 4 from J, leaving 8 bases between them. The CDR3 loop reads CASSVEAAKNIQYF. The CDR3 bases are TGTGCCAGCAGCGTAGAGGCAGCTAAAAACATTCAGTACTTC.

This chain uses TRBV7-2 with TRBJ1-6; D perhaps matches TRBD1 (5 bases). Germline V lookup: CDR1 SGHTA, CDR2 FQGNSA. V dropped 4 bases and J dropped 0 bases, with 13 bases sitting between them. The CDR3 is 17 residues long. The CDR3 sequence: CASSSRQTSSYNSPLHF. In DNA, the CDR3 is TGTGCCAGCAGCTCCAGACAGACTAGCTCCTATAATTCACCCCTCCACTTT.

J is TRBJ2-1 and V is TRBV29-1, with D uncertain. V was trimmed by 6 bases and J by 0 bases, leaving 12 bases between them. This CDR3 comprises 14 residues. Germline CDR1 and CDR2: SQVTM and ANQGSEA. This chain's CDR3 is CSVAPRSSYNEQFF. Written as DNA, the CDR3 is TGCAGCGTGGCCCCGAGGAGCTCCTACAATGAGCAGTTCTTC.

V is TRBV18 and J is TRBJ2-2, with 7 nucleotides matching TRBD1. The CDR3 is made up of 15 amino acids. Germline V gene sequence: CDR1 KGHSH, CDR2 LQKENI. Losses at the gene ends were 2 bases for V and 7 bases for J; bases not matched to a gene: 7. CDR3 in amino acids: CASSPRQGFRGELFF. For the CDR3, the DNA is TGTGCCAGCTCACCAAGACAGGGATTTCGCGGGGAGCTGTTTTTT. The variable domain in full, completed from reference TRBV18 and TRBJ2-2, reads NAGVMQNPRHLVRRRGQEARLRCSPMKGHSHVYWYRQLPEEGLKFMVYLQKENIIDESGMPKERFSAEFPKEGPSILRIQQVVRGDSAAYFCASSPRQGFRGELFFGEGSRLTVL.

This clone was observed once. The chain couples TRBV5-1 to TRBJ2-3; 7 bases fit TRBD1. This CDR3 region has 16 residues. Germline CDR1 is SGHRS and CDR2 is YFSETQ. V gave up 4 bases and J gave up 4 bases; unmatched junction bases: 12. The CDR3 DNA reads as TGCGCCAGCAGCCTACTCGAGGGGGCCCCCCCAGATACGCAGTATTTT. Translating gives CASSLLEGAPPDTQYF.

V and J are TRBV2 and TRBJ2-3, with D tentatively TRBD1 (6 bases). V was clipped by 6 bases and J by 2 bases, with 15 bases between them. This CDR3 region has 15 residues. Germline lookup yields CDR1 SNHLY and CDR2 FYNNEI. Here the CDR3 reads CASRATGQDTDTQYF. The CDR3 region has the DNA TGTGCCAGCAGAGCAACAGGGCAAGACACAGATACGCAGTATTTT.

The chain links TRBV7-9 to TRBJ2-5, with 7 bases matching TRBD1. The CDR3 runs 15 residues. J lost 0 bases, V lost 3 bases, and 4 bases had no gene match. CDR1 SEHNR and CDR2 FQNEAQ come from the germline V gene (reference sequence). The CDR3 sequence: CASSFYTGDQETQYF. The DNA of the CDR3 is TGTGCCAGCAGCTTCTACACAGGGGACCAAGAGACCCAGTACTTC.

A few counts support this clone. V and J are TRBV4-3 and TRBJ1-3; 8 bases map to TRBD1. This CDR3 region has 16 residues. CDR1 is LGHNA, CDR2 YSLEER, per germline. The V gene end was trimmed by 3 bases and the J gene end by 0 bases; junction bases not matched to a gene: 4. This chain's CDR3 is CASSHLTGDSGNTIYF. The CDR3 DNA is TGCGCCAGCAGCCACCTGACAGGGGACTCTGGAAACACCATATATTTT.

In its sample, this clone was seen a few times. In DNA form, the CDR3 reads TGTGCCAGCAGTTTTTTTCAGGGTTTAGATGGCTACACCTTC. Amino acid sequence: CASSFFQGLDGYTF. This chain joins TRBV28 and TRBJ1-2, with a possible D match to TRBD1 (5 bases). This CDR3 contains 14 residues. From germline, CDR1 is MDHEN and CDR2 SYDVKM. Trimming removed 3 bases from V and 6 bases from J, with 14 bases in between.

The chain joins TRBV19 to TRBJ2-7, with D possibly TRBD2 on 6 matching bases. The CDR3 spans 12 residues. Germline V gene data show CDR1 as LNHDA and CDR2 as SQIVND (reference sequence). V was clipped by 3 bases and J by 7 bases, with 10 bases between them. CDR3 coding DNA: TGTGCCAGTAGTATGACCCGGGGGGAGCAGTACTTC. Amino acid sequence: CASSMTRGEQYF.

The genes are TRBV6-5 and TRBJ2-7; 9 bases fit TRBD1. Germline CDR1 and CDR2: MNHEY and SVGAGI. Unmatched junction bases numbered 5, after V lost 6 bases and J lost 2 bases. This CDR3 has 14 amino acids. The CDR3 sequence is CASRAGTGTYEQYF. Written as DNA, the CDR3 is TGTGCCAGCAGGGCTGGGACAGGGACCTACGAGCAGTACTTC.

This clone has just a few counts. V gene TRBV7-9 combines with J gene TRBJ2-3; D may be TRBD2 (6 bases). The CDR3 spans 16 residues. V was clipped by 3 bases and J by 6 bases, with 19 bases between them. From germline, CDR1 is SEHNR and CDR2 FQNEAQ (reference sequence). The CDR3 spells CASSLGRPRGWDTQYF. DNA for the CDR3: TGTGCCAGCAGCTTGGGGAGGCCACGAGGTTGGGATACGCAGTATTTT. Combining the CDR3 with reference TRBV7-9 and TRBJ2-3 gives the whole variable domain DTGVSQNPRHKITKRGQNVTFRCDPISEHNRLYWYRQTLGQGPEFLTYFQNEAQLEKSRLLSDRFSAERPKGSFSTLEIQRTEQGDSAMYLCASSLGRPRGWDTQYFGPGTRLTVL.

V and J are TRBV7-9 and TRBJ2-4, with D unclear. This CDR3 is built from 12 residues. CDR1 is SEHNR, CDR2 FQNEAQ, per germline (reference sequence). With 0 bases removed from V and 6 bases from J, the gap between germline ends came to 3 bases. The CDR3 sequence is CASSLAGNIQYF. The CDR3 DNA sequence: TGTGCCAGCAGCTTAGCCGGAAACATTCAGTACTTC.

The chain is built from TRBV9 and TRBJ2-1; D gene ambiguous. V lost 0 bases, J lost 7 bases, and 14 bases lay in between. Germline V gene sequence: CDR1 SGDLS, CDR2 YYNGEE. The CDR3 loop spans 15 amino acids. The chain's CDR3 is CASSVVVAAGNEQFF. CDR3 in DNA: TGTGCCAGCAGCGTAGTAGTAGCCGCCGGGAATGAGCAGTTCTTC.

This clone came up once. The chain recombines TRBV11-2 with TRBJ2-3; D ambiguous. V lost 5 bases to trimming and J lost 6 bases, with 12 bases between them. The CDR3 is 13 residues long. Germline V gene sequence: CDR1 SGHAT, CDR2 FQNNGV. The CDR3 coding sequence is TGTGCCAGCAGCCTTCGGGCAGCCGATACGCAGTATTTT. Its translation: CASSLRAADTQYF.

The chain's CDR3 is CAWSRGTGEAFF. The CDR3 coding sequence is TGTGCCTGGAGTCGAGGGACAGGGGAAGCTTTCTTT. The J gene is TRBJ1-1, the V gene TRBV30; 9 bases match TRBD1. Germline lookup yields CDR1 GTSNPN and CDR2 SVGIG (reference sequence). This CDR3 spans 12 amino acids. Trimming removed 2 bases from V and 8 bases from J; junction bases left unmatched: 3.

This chain connects TRBV10-3 to TRBJ2-1, with TRBD2 identical over 13 bases. The J segment lost 2 bases and the V segment lost 6 bases, leaving 1 base of the junction unmatched. The length of the CDR3 is 15 residues. CDR1 and CDR2 from the germline V gene are ENHRY and SYGVKD. The CDR3, as DNA: TGTGCCATCAGCACTAGCGGGGGGGCCTACAATGAGCAGTTCTTC. It encodes CAISTSGGAYNEQFF.

The gene calls are TRBV4-1 and TRBJ2-2; TRBD1 or TRBD2 may be the D gene (5 bases each). This CDR3 spans 16 amino acids. The germline V and J ends were trimmed by 0 bases and 6 bases, with 14 bases remaining between them. Germline V gives CDR1 MGHRA, CDR2 YSYEKL. Written as DNA, the CDR3 is TGCGCCAGCAGCCAAGAACGTGGGACCGAGGCCGGGGAGCTGTTTTTT. Translating gives CASSQERGTEAGELFF.

The rearrangement uses TRBV6-1 and TRBJ2-7, with 7 nucleotides matching TRBD1. Germline V lookup: CDR1 MNHNS, CDR2 SASEGT. V dropped 1 base and J dropped 12; count of bases not matched to a gene: 3. This CDR3 comprises 11 residues. CDR3 nucleotide sequence: TGTGCCAGCAGTGAAGAGTGGACAGGGTACTTC. Residues: CASSEEWTGYF.

The CDR3 DNA reads TGTGCCATCAGTGAGTCGGGACTAGCGGGGACTACCTACGAGCAGTACTTC. This sequence encodes CAISESGLAGTTYEQYF. The rearrangement joins TRBV10-3 to TRBJ2-7, with 13 bases that match TRBD2. Germline assignment: CDR1 ENHRY and CDR2 SYGVKD. CDR3 length: 17 amino acids. V shed 0 bases and J 2 bases; nucleotides not matched to a gene: 4.

This clone was seen only once. The chain has TRBV29-1 and TRBJ2-5; no firm D call. CDR1 is SQVTM, CDR2 ANQGSEA, per germline. Trimming stripped 6 bases from V and 5 bases from J, with 7 bases between. This CDR3 has 10 amino acids. CDR3 sequence reads: CSVLGETQYF. The DNA for the CDR3 is TGCAGCGTCCTCGGGGAGACCCAGTACTTC.

This chain links TRBV7-2 with TRBJ2-7; a weak D match, TRBD1 (6 bases). Per germline, CDR1 SGHTA and CDR2 FQGNSA. V was trimmed by 5 bases and J by 2 bases, leaving 16 bases between them. The CDR3 has 15 residues. The CDR3 sequence: CASSLTGGGTYEQYF. DNA of the CDR3: TGTGCCAGCAGCCTGACAGGTGGGGGTACCTACGAGCAGTACTTC. The variable domain in full, with the rest retrieved from reference TRBV7-2 and TRBJ2-7, is GAGVSQSPSNKVTEKGKDVELRCDPISGHTALYWYRQSLGQGLEFLIYFQGNSAPDKSGLPSDRFSAERTGGSVSTLTIQRTQQEDSAVYLCASSLTGGGTYEQYFGPGTRLTVT.

This chain connects TRBV7-2 to TRBJ1-2, with a weak D call TRBD1 (6 bases). The ends were cut back, 5 bases at V and 6 bases at J, with 16 bases in the middle. The CDR3 is 14 residues long. CDR1 is SGHTA, CDR2 FQGNSA, per germline. The CDR3 bases are TGTGCCAGCAGCCTACCGGGGGGCCGGCATGGCTACACCTTC. Its protein is CASSLPGGRHGYTF.